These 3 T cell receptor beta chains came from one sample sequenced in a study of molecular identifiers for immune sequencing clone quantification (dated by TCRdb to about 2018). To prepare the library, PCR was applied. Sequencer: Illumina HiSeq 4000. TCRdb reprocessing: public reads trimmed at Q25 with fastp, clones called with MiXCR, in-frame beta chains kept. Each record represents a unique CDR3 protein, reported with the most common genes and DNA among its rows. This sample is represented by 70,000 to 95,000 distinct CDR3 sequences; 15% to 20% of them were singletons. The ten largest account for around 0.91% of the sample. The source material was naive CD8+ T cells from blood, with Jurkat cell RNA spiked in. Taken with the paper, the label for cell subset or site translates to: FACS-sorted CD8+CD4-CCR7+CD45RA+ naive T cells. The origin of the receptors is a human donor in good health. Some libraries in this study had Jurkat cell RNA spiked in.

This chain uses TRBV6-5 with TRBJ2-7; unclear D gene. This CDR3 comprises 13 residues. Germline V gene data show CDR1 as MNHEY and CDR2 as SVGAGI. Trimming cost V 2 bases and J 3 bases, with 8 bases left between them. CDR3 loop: CASSYGVGYEQYF. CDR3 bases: TGTGCCAGCAGTTACGGCGTGGGCTACGAGCAGTACTTC.

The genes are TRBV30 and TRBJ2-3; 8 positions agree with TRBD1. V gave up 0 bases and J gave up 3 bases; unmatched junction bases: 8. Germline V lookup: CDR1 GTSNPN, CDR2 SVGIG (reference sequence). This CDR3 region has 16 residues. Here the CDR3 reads CAWSVTPGGTTDTQYF. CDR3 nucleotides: TGTGCCTGGAGTGTAACCCCAGGGGGCACTACAGATACGCAGTATTTT. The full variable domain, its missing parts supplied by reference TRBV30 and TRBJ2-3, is SQTIHQWPATLVQPVGSPLSLECTVEGTSNPNLYWYRQAAGRGLQLLFYSVGIGQISSEVPQNLSASRPQDRQFILSSKKLLLSDSGFYLCAWSVTPGGTTDTQYFGPGTRLTVL.

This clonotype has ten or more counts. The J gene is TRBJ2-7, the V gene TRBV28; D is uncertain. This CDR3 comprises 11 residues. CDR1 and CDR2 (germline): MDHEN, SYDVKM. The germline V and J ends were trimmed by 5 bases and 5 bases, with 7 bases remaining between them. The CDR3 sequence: CASSRSNEQYF. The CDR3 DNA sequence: TGTGCCAGCAGTCGCAGTAACGAGCAGTACTTC.